Listed below are T cell receptor beta chains from one sample, sequenced in a study of T cell responses to AZD1222 COVID-19 vaccine. Some clones are missing from TCRdb's copy, which holds only in-frame ones; the method was immunoSEQ multiplex PCR. The table lists around 190,000 clones, 88% of them singletons. This specimen was peripheral blood, taken on day 0 of AZD1222 vaccination. These receptors came from an adult in good health. CDR3s include the opening cysteine and the closing phenylalanine or tryptophan. D genes are given only for firm matches. Clone size is shown for a subset of rows, as once, few, many or a class of expanded clone.

V	J	D	size	CDR3	DNA
TRBV5-8	TRBJ1-1	.	.	CASSPKRQATDTEAFF	TGTGCCAGCAGCCCTAAGAGACAGGCAACTGACACTGAAGCTTTCTTT
TRBV6-6	TRBJ2-1	.	.	CAGTTGNDEQFF	TGTGCCGGAACCACAGGGAACGATGAGCAGTTCTTC
TRBV27	TRBJ2-2	.	.	CASSLSTPNTGELFF	TGTGCCAGCAGTTTATCTACACCGAACACCGGGGAGCTGTTTTTT
TRBV19	TRBJ1-2	.	.	CASSIGTNGYTF	TGTGCCAGTAGTATAGGGACAAACGGCTACACCTTC
TRBV7-8	TRBJ1-6	.	.	CASSPGGGTYNSPLHF	TGTGCCAGCAGCCCCGGGGGGGGGACCTATAATTCACCCCTCCACTTT
TRBV19	TRBJ1-6	TRBD1	.	CASSIGDREYNSPLHF	TGTGCCAGTAGTATTGGGGACAGGGAATATAATTCACCCCTCCACTTT
TRBV28	TRBJ1-3	.	.	CASRPSGHPGGNTIYF	TGTGCCAGCAGACCATCCGGACATCCTGGAGGAAACACCATATATTTT
TRBV4-1	TRBJ2-3	.	.	CASSPSGPPGADTQYF	TGCGCCAGCAGCCCCAGCGGGCCACCAGGTGCAGATACGCAGTATTTT
TRBV9	TRBJ2-3	.	once	CASSAVTSTDTQYF	TGTGCCAGCAGCGCCGTCACTAGCACAGATACGCAGTATTTT
TRBV4-1	TRBJ2-1	TRBD1	once	CASSQAVGTGVYNEQFF	TGCGCCAGCAGCCAAGCGGTAGGGACAGGGGTCTACAATGAGCAGTTCTTC
TRBV10-3	TRBJ2-1	.	.	CAIRFSDIYNEQFF	TGTGCCATCAGGTTTTCTGACATCTACAATGAGCAGTTCTTC
TRBV7-9	TRBJ2-4	TRBD1	.	CASSLGGTGIGNIQYF	TGTGCCAGCAGCTTAGGCGGGACAGGGATAGGAAACATTCAGTACTTC
TRBV28	TRBJ2-1	TRBD1	once	CASSSPRGRDNEQFF	TGTGCCAGCAGTTCCCCCAGGGGGCGAGACAATGAGCAGTTCTTC
TRBV28	TRBJ1-2	TRBD1	.	CASSLSGTGGMKGYTF	TGTGCCAGCAGTTTGTCCGGGACAGGGGGAATGAAGGGCTACACCTTC
TRBV7-9	TRBJ2-5	.	.	CASSLEVETQYF	TGTGCCAGCAGCTTAGAGGTTGAGACCCAGTACTTC
TRBV3-1/TRBV3-2	TRBJ2-7	.	.	CASSPSSYEQYF	TGTGCCAGCAGCCCGAGCTCCTACGAGCAGTACTTC